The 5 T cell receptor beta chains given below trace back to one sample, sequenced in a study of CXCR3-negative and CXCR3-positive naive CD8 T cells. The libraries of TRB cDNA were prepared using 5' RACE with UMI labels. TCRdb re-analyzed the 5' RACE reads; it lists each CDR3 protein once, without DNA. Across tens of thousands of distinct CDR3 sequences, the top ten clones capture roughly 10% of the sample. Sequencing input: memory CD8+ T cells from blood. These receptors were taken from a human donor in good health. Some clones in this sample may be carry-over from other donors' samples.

The CDR3 reads CASSQAGGPTYEQYF. The V call is TRBV5-4, the J call TRBJ2-7; with no DNA, the TCRdb D assignment of TRBD2 cannot be verified. Germline V gene lookup returns CDR1 SGHNT and CDR2 YYREEE (reference sequence). The CDR3 is 15 residues long.

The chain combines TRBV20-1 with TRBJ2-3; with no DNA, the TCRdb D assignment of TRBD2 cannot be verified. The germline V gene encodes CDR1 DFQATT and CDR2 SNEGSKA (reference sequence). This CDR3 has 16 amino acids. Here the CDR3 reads CSARDWLAGPGDTQYF.

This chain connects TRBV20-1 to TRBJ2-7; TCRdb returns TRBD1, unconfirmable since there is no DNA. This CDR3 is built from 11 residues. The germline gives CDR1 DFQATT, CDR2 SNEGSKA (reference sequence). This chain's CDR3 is CSASGPGGQYF.

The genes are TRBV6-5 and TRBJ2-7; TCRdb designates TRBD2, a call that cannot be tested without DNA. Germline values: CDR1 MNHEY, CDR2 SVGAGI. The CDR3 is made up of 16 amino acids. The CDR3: CASSYGTADGTYEQYF.

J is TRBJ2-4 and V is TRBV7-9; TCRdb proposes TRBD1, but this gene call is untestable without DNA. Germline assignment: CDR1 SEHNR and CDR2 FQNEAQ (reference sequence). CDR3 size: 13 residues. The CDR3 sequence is CASSNKGGNIQYF.